The 27 T cell receptor beta chains presented below share a single source sample, sequenced in a study of cytomegalovirus exposure and HLA in healthy donors. The primer mix had 60 Vbeta and 13 Jbeta primers. Repertoires were generated with immunoSEQ multiplex PCR, while TCRdb's copy carries only in-frame clones and drops some. Of roughly 69,000 clones listed, approximately 70% are singletons. Sequencing was performed on PBMCs. These receptors were obtained from a man in his fifties or sixties in good health and CMV-seronegative.

This clone was seen a handful of times. V usage is TRBV11-1 and J usage is TRBJ1-6, with D perhaps TRBD1 (5 bases). The ends were cut back, 5 bases at V and 11 bases at J, with 13 bases in the middle. The CDR3 has 13 amino acids. Germline CDR1 SGHAT, CDR2 FQDESV (reference sequence). In DNA form, the CDR3 reads TGTGCCAGCAGCGTTCGCCGGGGGGCACCCCTCCACTTT. This translates into CASSVRRGAPLHF.

V is TRBV28 and J is TRBJ2-5; TRBD1 might be the D (6 bases). In germline, CDR1 is MDHEN, CDR2 SYDVKM. The CDR3 extends over 16 amino acids. V shed 2 bases and J shed 1 base, with 14 bases lying between them. The DNA of the CDR3 is TGTGCCAGCAGTTTAGGGGGCCAATGGGGCCAAGAGACCCAGTACTTC. This sequence encodes CASSLGGQWGQETQYF.

CDR3 residues: CAWTLEVGGYEQYF. In DNA form, the CDR3 reads TGTGCCTGGACGCTGGAAGTGGGGGGGTACGAGCAGTACTTC. J is TRBJ2-7 and V is TRBV30, with 7 positions matching TRBD2. Germline V gene data show CDR1 as GTSNPN and CDR2 as SVGIG (reference sequence). This CDR3 region has 14 residues. V dropped 4 bases and J dropped 4; count of bases not matched to a gene: 10.

The genes are TRBV13 and TRBJ1-3; no firm D call. This CDR3 is 15 amino acids long. V lost 0 bases and J lost 0, with 6 bases in between. The germline V gene has CDR1 PRHDT and CDR2 FYEKMQ (reference sequence). For the CDR3, the DNA is TGTGCCAGCAGCTTAGGCACCTACTCTGGAAACACCATATATTTT. This translates into CASSLGTYSGNTIYF.

The chain has TRBV19 and TRBJ2-3; 8 bases map to TRBD2. V lost 3 bases, J lost 6 bases, and 8 bases stayed unmatched. The CDR3 contains 15 residues. Germline V CDR1 and CDR2: LNHDA, SQIVND (reference sequence). The CDR3 reads CASSIRGGPGDTQYF. CDR3 nucleotide sequence: TGTGCCAGTAGTATTCGCGGGGGGCCCGGGGATACGCAGTATTTT.

This chain uses TRBV6-5 with TRBJ1-2; 10 bases map to TRBD1. This CDR3 is 15 amino acids long. The germline V gene has CDR1 MNHEY and CDR2 SVGAGI. The J segment lost 4 bases and the V segment lost 6 bases, leaving 8 bases of the junction unmatched. The CDR3: CASSLPGTGVYGYTF. CDR3 nucleotides: TGTGCCAGCAGCCTCCCCGGGACAGGGGTCTATGGCTACACCTTC.

This clone was seen a few times. The chain carries TRBV11-2 and TRBJ1-2; D ambiguous. V gave up 5 bases and J gave up 8 bases, with 15 bases separating them. CDR3 length: 13 amino acids. Germline V gives CDR1 SGHAT, CDR2 FQNNGV. As DNA, the CDR3 is TGTGCCAGCAGCATAGCTCCGGGGAGGGGCTACACCTTC. Amino acid sequence: CASSIAPGRGYTF.

The V gene is TRBV4-2, the J gene TRBJ1-1; 7 nucleotides agree with TRBD1. Per germline, CDR1 LGHNA and CDR2 YNFKEQ. The V segment lost 4 bases and the J segment 3 bases; nucleotides outside the gene matches: 8. This CDR3 has 15 amino acids. CDR3 loop: CASSRDLDRDTEAFF. CDR3 DNA sequence: TGTGCCAGCAGCCGGGATCTTGACAGGGACACTGAAGCTTTCTTT.

In nucleotides, the CDR3 is TGTGCCAGCAGCTTCCAAGACTTCGGCACCCGATGGCAGTATTTT. Amino acid sequence: CASSFQDFGTRWQYF. J is TRBJ2-3 and V is TRBV11-2, with D unresolved. Germline V gene sequence: CDR1 SGHAT, CDR2 FQNNGV. V lost 3 bases, J lost 11 bases, and 21 bases lay in between. The CDR3 consists of 15 residues.

This rearrangement joins TRBV15 to TRBJ1-1; D may be TRBD1 (6 bases). The CDR3 has 13 residues. V dropped 6 bases and J dropped 3 bases, with 11 bases sitting between them. Germline V lookup: CDR1 LNHNV, CDR2 YYDKDF (reference sequence). CDR3 coding DNA: TGTGCCACCAGTCCTCAGGGGCACACTGAAGCTTTCTTT. It is translated as CATSPQGHTEAFF.

This clone appeared a single time. This chain uses TRBV7-8 with TRBJ1-5; D gene ambiguous. Trimming pared 5 bases from V and 4 bases from J, leaving 9 bases between. This CDR3 contains 13 residues. CDR1 and CDR2 (germline): SGHVS, FQNEAQ. CDR3 nucleotides: TGTGCCAGCAGCAAAAGCAGGAATCAGCCCCAGCATTTT. This gives the protein CASSKSRNQPQHF.

The rearrangement uses TRBV7-8 and TRBJ2-7; 7 bases agree with TRBD1. CDR1 is SGHVS, CDR2 FQNEAQ, per germline. CDR3 length: 15 residues. V lost 5 bases and J lost 1; bases outside the gene matches: 8. The CDR3 nucleotides read TGTGCCAGCAGCCCTTTCGGCAGGGGGTCCTACGAGCAGTACTTC. Amino acids: CASSPFGRGSYEQYF. The entire variable domain, with the rest obtained from reference TRBV7-8 and TRBJ2-7, is as follows: GAGVSQSPRYKVAKRGQDVALRCDPISGHVSLFWYQQALGQGPEFLTYFQNEAQLDKSGLPSDRFFAERPEGSVSTLKIQRTQQEDSAVYLCASSPFGRGSYEQYFGPGTRLTVT.

Only a few counts were recorded for this clone. The chain has TRBV30 and TRBJ1-1; D is perhaps TRBD1 (5 bases). This CDR3 spans 18 amino acids. CDR1 and CDR2 from the germline V gene are GTSNPN and SVGIG (reference sequence). V gave up 4 bases and J gave up 0 bases, with 24 bases separating them. As DNA, the CDR3 is TGTGCCTGGATGAGAGGGCGGTCCTCGGGGGGGGTGAACACTGAAGCTTTCTTT. This translates into CAWMRGRSSGGVNTEAFF.

This clone was counted between two and nine times. The CDR3 nucleotides are TGTGCCAGCAGTGAGACAGCCTCCTACGAGCAGTACTTC. The encoded protein is CASSETASYEQYF. The rearrangement uses TRBV2 and TRBJ2-7, with D perhaps matching TRBD1 (5 bases). The V gene's germline CDR1 is SNHLY and CDR2 FYNNEI. The length of the CDR3 is 13 residues. V was shortened by 3 bases and J by 0 bases, with 6 bases between the two germline ends.

The rearrangement joins TRBV27 to TRBJ2-3; tentatively, D is TRBD1 (5 bases). This CDR3 spans 18 amino acids. V was pared by 2 bases and J by 1 base, with 19 bases between. Germline CDR1 reads MNHEY; CDR2 reads SMNVEV (reference sequence). The CDR3 spells CASSLRSLGPVGTDTQYF. The CDR3 region has the DNA TGTGCCAGCAGTTTAAGGAGTTTGGGGCCGGTCGGCACAGATACGCAGTATTTT.

The chain carries TRBV5-6 and TRBJ2-7, with 7 positions matching TRBD1. V dropped 4 bases and J dropped 2; count of bases not matched to a gene: 6. Germline V gives CDR1 SGHDT, CDR2 YYEEEE. The length of the CDR3 is 14 residues. DNA of the CDR3: TGTGCCAGCAGCCGACAGGGTAGAGCCTACGAGCAGTACTTC. Protein sequence: CASSRQGRAYEQYF.

The gene calls are TRBV5-1 and TRBJ2-2; 9 bases fit TRBD2. V lost 1 base, J lost 0 bases, and 7 bases stayed unmatched. The CDR3 has 18 amino acids. Germline lookup yields CDR1 SGHRS and CDR2 YFSETQ. The CDR3 DNA is TGCGCCAGCAGCTTGTCTGCTAGCGGGGCGGCGAACACCGGGGAGCTGTTTTTT. Translating gives CASSLSASGAANTGELFF.

This chain links TRBV19 with TRBJ1-3, with D perhaps TRBD1 (5 bases). This CDR3 comprises 16 residues. The V gene lost 2 bases and the J gene lost 4 bases, with 15 bases spanning the gap. Germline assignment: CDR1 LNHDA and CDR2 SQIVND (reference sequence). The chain's CDR3 is CASSIPGRARGNTIYF. CDR3 DNA: TGTGCCAGTAGTATACCAGGCAGGGCGAGAGGAAACACCATATATTTT. Full variable domain (rest looked up from reference TRBV19 and TRBJ1-3): DGGITQSPKYLFRKEGQNVTLSCEQNLNHDAMYWYRQDPGQGLRLIYYSQIVNDFQKGDIAEGYSVSREKKESFPLTVTSAQKNPTAFYLCASSIPGRARGNTIYFGEGSWLTVV.

This rearrangement joins TRBV7-8 to TRBJ2-5, with D possibly being TRBD2 (7 bases). In germline, CDR1 is SGHVS, CDR2 FQNEAQ. There are 17 residues in the CDR3. Trimming stripped 5 bases from V and 5 bases from J, with 24 bases between. The CDR3 here is CASSPLASLGGRETQYF. Here the CDR3 DNA reads TGTGCCAGCAGCCCTTTAGCGTCTTTGGGGGGGCGGGAGACCCAGTACTTC.

The genes are TRBV27 and TRBJ1-3, with 7 bases identical to TRBD1. This CDR3 has 16 residues. Germline loops: CDR1 MNHEY, CDR2 SMNVEV (reference sequence). The J segment lost 4 bases and the V segment lost 0 bases, leaving 6 bases of the junction unmatched. The DNA for the CDR3 is TGTGCCAGCAGTTTATCCGTACAGGGGTTGGGAAACACCATATATTTT. Translation: CASSLSVQGLGNTIYF.

The V call is TRBV6-5, the J call TRBJ2-1, with D perhaps TRBD1 (5 bases). Trimming cost V 0 bases and J 10 bases, with 13 bases left between them. Germline CDR1 and CDR2: MNHEY and SVGAGI. The CDR3 has 14 residues. CDR3 protein: CASSYSVTAGEQFF. CDR3 nucleotides: TGTGCCAGCAGTTACTCCGTGACCGCAGGGGAGCAGTTCTTC.

This chain uses TRBV5-6 with TRBJ1-5; D perhaps matches TRBD1 (6 bases). CDR1 SGHDT and CDR2 YYEEEE come from the germline V gene. Trimming removed 2 bases from V and 6 bases from J, with 12 bases in between. The CDR3 sequence is 14 residues long. The CDR3 is CASSFWGRGQPQHF. CDR3 DNA sequence: TGTGCCAGCAGCTTCTGGGGGCGCGGTCAGCCCCAGCATTTT.

V and J are TRBV5-1 and TRBJ2-3; 9 bases map to TRBD1. CDR3 length equals 16 residues. Germline loops: CDR1 SGHRS, CDR2 YFSETQ. J lost 3 bases, V lost 6 bases, and 11 bases had no gene match. The CDR3 here is CASNLDRGGITDTQYF. The CDR3 region has the DNA TGCGCCAGCAACCTGGACAGGGGAGGGATTACAGATACGCAGTATTTT. The full variable domain, with the rest looked up from reference TRBV5-1 and TRBJ2-3, is KAGVTQTPRYLIKTRGQQVTLSCSPISGHRSVSWYQQTPGQGLQFLFEYFSETQRNKGNFPGRFSGRQFSNSRSEMNVSTLELGDSALYLCASNLDRGGITDTQYFGPGTRLTVL.

Only a few counts were recorded for this clone. The rearrangement joins TRBV20-1 to TRBJ2-1, with unresolved D. This CDR3 spans 10 amino acids. Germline-derived CDR1 and CDR2 are DFQATT and SNEGSKA (reference sequence). The CDR3 sequence: CSAAYNEQFF. Written as DNA, the CDR3 is TGCAGCGCGGCATATAATGAGCAGTTCTTC.

The chain joins TRBV9 to TRBJ2-5; possibly TRBD1 for D (6 bases). The tail of the sequence fits TRBJ2-7 better, so the J call may be wrong. This CDR3 region has 16 residues. Germline CDR1 reads SGDLS; CDR2 reads YYNGEE. The CDR3 spells CASSASSGAGSYEQYF. The CDR3, as DNA: TGTGCCAGCAGCGCTAGCTCAGGGGCCGGGTCCTACGAGCAGTACTTC.

Comments on this clone: Relative to the germline gene, one junction end is altered; a read error may explain this. The chain has TRBV28 and TRBJ1-5; 8 positions agree with TRBD1. The CDR3 length is 14 residues. Germline loops: CDR1 MDHEN, CDR2 SYDVKM. CDR3 amino acids: CASRPGTGPQPRHF. The CDR3 region has the DNA TGTGCCAGCAGACCCGGGACAGGCCCTCAGCCCCGGCATTTT. Full variable domain (rest looked up from reference TRBV28 and TRBJ1-5): DVKVTQSSRYLVKRTGEKVFLECVQDMDHENMFWYRQDPGLGLRLIYFSYDVKMKEKGDIPEGYSVSREKKERFSLILESASTNQTSMYLCASRPGTGPQPRHFGDGTRLSIL.

The chain carries TRBV6-5 and TRBJ1-1, with a possible D match to TRBD1 (5 bases). Germline V gives CDR1 MNHEY, CDR2 SVGAGI. V was trimmed by 6 bases and J by 4 bases, leaving 12 bases between them. The length of the CDR3 is 13 residues. The CDR3 region is CASRQDGSTEAFF. DNA of the CDR3: TGTGCCAGCAGACAGGACGGGAGCACTGAAGCTTTCTTT.